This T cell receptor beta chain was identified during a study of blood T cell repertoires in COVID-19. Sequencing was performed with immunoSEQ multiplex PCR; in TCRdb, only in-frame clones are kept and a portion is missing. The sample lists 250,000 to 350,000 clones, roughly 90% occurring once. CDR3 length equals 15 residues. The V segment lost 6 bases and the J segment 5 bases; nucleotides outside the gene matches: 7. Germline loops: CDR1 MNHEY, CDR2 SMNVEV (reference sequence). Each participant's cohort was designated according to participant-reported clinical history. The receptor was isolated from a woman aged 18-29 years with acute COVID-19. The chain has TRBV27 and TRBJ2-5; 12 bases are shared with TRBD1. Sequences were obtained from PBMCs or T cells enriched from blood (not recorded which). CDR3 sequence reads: CASREGQGARETQYF. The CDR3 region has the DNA TGTGCCAGCAGGGAGGGACAGGGGGCGCGGGAGACCCAGTACTTC.